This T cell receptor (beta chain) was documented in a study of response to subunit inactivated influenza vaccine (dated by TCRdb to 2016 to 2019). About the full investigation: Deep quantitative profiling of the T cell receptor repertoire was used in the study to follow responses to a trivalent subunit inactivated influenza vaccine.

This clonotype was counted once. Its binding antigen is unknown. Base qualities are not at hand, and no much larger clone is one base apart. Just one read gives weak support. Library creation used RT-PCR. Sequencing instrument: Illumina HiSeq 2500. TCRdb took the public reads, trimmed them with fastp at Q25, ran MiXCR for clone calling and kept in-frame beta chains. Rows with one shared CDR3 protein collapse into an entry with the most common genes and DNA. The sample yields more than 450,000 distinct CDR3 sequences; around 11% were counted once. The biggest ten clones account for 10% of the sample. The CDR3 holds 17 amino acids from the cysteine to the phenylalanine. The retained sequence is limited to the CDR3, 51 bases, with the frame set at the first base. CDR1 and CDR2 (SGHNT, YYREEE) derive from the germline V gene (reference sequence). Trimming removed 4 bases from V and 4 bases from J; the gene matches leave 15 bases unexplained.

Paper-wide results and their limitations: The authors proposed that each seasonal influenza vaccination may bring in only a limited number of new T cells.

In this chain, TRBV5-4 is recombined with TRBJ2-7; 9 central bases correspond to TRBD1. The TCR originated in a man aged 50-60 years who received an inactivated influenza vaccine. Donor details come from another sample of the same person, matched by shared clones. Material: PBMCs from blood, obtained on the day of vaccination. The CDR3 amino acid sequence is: CASSQIPGQGVGYEQYF. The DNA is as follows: TGTGCCAGCAGCCAGATACCGGGACAGGGCGTCGGATACGAGCAGTACTTC.